This T cell receptor beta chain was recovered during a study of CD8 T cell repertoires and HIV-1 epitope variants. In the study overall: Twenty-five autologous and known Gag and Nef epitope variant peptides each stimulated T cells separately. Enriched T cells were co-cultured with equal autologous T cell-negative cells. Tested: three Gag epitope families, Nef HW9 and YT9. Study results and limitations: Eight or nine antigen-specific TCR beta clonotypes were found; roughly 6 seemed cross-reactive to variants.

Per the germline V gene, CDR1 is SGHNT and CDR2 is YYREEE (reference sequence). The CDR3 runs to 14 residues. V shed 2 bases and J shed 4 bases, with 11 bases lying between them. The repertoire was sequenced with immunoSEQ multiplex PCR; TCRdb's copy has only in-frame clones and lacks some. The table shows about 3,500 clones, with 65% to 80% occurring only once. Worth noting for this clone: The antigen remains undetermined.

The rearrangement links TRBV5-4 to TRBJ2-3; D possibly corresponds to TRBD1 (7 bases). This clonotype was obtained from a male donor with HIV. Sequencing was carried out using cultured CD8+ T cells derived from PBMCs. CDR3 loop: CASSFGGGADTQYF. CDR3 nucleotides: TGTGCCAGCAGCTTCGGAGGGGGCGCAGATACGCAGTATTTT.